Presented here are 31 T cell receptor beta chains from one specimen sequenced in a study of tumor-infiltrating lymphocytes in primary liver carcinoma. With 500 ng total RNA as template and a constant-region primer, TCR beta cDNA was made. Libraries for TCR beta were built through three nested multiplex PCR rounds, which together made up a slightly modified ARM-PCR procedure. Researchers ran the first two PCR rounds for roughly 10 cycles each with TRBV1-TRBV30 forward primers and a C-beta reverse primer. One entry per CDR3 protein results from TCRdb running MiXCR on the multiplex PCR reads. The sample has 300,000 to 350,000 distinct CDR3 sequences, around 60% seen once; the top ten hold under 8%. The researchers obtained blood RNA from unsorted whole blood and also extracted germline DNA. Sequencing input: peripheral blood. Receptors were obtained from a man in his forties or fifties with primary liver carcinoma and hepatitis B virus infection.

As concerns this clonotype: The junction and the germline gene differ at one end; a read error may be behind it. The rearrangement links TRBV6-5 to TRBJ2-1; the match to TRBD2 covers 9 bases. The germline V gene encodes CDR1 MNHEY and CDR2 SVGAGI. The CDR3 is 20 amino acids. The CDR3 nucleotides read TGTGCCAGCAGGCAGGGGGGGATAGCGGGAGCCCAGTCCTCCTACGATGAGCAGTTCTTC. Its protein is CASRQGGIAGAQSSYDEQFF.

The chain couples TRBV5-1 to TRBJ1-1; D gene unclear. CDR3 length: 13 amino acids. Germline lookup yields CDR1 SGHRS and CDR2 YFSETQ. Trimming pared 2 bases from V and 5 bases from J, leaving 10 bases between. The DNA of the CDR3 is TGCGCCAGCAGCTTATCCAGTGGAACTGAAGCTTTCTTT. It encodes CASSLSSGTEAFF. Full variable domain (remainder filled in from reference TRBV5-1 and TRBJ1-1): KAGVTQTPRYLIKTRGQQVTLSCSPISGHRSVSWYQQTPGQGLQFLFEYFSETQRNKGNFPGRFSGRQFSNSRSEMNVSTLELGDSALYLCASSLSSGTEAFFGQGTRLTVV.

DNA of the CDR3: TGCGCCAGCTGTCAAGATACAGGGGTTAGTGGATATGGCTACACCTTC. Its protein is CASCQDTGVSGYGYTF. The rearrangement joins TRBV4-3 to TRBJ1-2; 7 bases agree with TRBD1. Trimming cost V 8 bases and J 5 bases; bases outside gene matches: 17. Germline lookup yields CDR1 LGHNA and CDR2 YSLEER. This CDR3 has 16 residues.

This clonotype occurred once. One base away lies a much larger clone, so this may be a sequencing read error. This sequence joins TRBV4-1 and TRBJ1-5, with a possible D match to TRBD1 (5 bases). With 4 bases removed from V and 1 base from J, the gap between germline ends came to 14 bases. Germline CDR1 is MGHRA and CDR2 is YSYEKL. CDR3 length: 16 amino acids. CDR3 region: CASSPGDEGSNQPQHF. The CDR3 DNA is TGCGCCAGCAGCCCCGGGGATGAGGGGAGCAATCAGCCCCAGCATTTT.

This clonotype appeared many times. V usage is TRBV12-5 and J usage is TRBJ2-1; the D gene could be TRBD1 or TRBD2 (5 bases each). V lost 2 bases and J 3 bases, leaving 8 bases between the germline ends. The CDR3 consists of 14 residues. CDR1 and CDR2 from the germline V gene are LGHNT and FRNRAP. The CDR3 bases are TGTGCTAGTGGTTTGACTAGGGGCTACAATGAGCAGTTCTTC. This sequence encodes CASGLTRGYNEQFF.

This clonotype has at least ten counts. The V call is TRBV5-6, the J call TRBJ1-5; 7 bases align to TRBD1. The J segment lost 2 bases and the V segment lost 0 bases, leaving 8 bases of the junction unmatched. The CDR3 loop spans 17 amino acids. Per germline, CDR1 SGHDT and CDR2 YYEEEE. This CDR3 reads CASSLGPRGPGNQPQHF. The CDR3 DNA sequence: TGTGCCAGCAGCTTGGGCCCTAGGGGGCCGGGCAATCAGCCCCAGCATTTT.

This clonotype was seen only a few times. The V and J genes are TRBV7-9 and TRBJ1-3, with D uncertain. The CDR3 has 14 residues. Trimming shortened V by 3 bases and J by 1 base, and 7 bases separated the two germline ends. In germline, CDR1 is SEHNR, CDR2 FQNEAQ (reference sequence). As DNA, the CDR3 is TGTGCCAGCAGCTTGACACAATCTGGAAACACCATATATTTT. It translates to CASSLTQSGNTIYF.

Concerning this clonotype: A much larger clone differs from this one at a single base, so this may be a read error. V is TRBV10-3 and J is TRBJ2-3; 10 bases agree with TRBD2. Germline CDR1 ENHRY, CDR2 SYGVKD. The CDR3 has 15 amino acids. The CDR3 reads CAISASGRLSDAQYF. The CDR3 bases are TGTGCCATCAGTGCTAGCGGGAGATTATCAGATGCGCAGTATTTT.

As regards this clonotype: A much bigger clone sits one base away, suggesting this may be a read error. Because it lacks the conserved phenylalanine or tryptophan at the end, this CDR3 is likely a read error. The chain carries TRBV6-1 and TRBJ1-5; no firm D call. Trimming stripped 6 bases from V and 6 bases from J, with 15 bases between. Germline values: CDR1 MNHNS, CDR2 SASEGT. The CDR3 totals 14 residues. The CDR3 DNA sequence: TGTGCCAGCAGCAGGACGGATGGGATTCAGCCCCAGCATCTT. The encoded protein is CASSRTDGIQPQHL.

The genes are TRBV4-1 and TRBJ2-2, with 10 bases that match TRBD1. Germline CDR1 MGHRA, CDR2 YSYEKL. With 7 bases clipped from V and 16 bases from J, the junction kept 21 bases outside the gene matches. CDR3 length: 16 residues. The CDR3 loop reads CASNNLDRGLTGESFF. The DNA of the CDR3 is TGCGCCAGCAACAATCTGGACAGGGGGTTAACCGGGGAGTCGTTTTTT.

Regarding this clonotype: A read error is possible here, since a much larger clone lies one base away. The CDR3 region is CASSQVGFIGGGYEQYF. The CDR3 nucleotides are TGCGCCAGCAGCCAAGTTGGTTTTATCGGGGGCGGGTACGAGCAGTACTTC. The J gene is TRBJ2-7, the V gene TRBV4-1, with D perhaps given as TRBD1 or TRBD2 (6 bases each). V lost 1 base and J 4 bases, leaving 20 bases between the germline ends. This CDR3 comprises 17 residues. Germline loops: CDR1 MGHRA, CDR2 YSYEKL.

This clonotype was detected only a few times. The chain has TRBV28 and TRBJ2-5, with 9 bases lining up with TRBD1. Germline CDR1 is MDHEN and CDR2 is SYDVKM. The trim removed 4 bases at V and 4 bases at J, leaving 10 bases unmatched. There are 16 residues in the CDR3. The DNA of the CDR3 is TGTGCCAGCAGTTCCTGGTCCCGACAGGGGGGAGAGACCCAGTACTTC. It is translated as CASSSWSRQGGETQYF.

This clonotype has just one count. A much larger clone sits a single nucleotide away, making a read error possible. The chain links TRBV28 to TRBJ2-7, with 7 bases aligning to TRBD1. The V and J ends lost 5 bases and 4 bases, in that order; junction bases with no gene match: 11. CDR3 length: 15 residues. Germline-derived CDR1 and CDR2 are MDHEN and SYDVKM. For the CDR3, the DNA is TGTGCCAGCAGTCATGAGCAGACAGGGAAGTACGAGCAGTACTTC. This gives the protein CASSHEQTGKYEQYF.

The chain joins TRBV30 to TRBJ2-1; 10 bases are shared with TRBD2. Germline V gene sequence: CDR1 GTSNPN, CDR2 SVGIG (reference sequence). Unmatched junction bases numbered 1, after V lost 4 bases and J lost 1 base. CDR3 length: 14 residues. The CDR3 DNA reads TGTGCCTGGATAGCGGGAGGTTCCTACAATGAGCAGTTCTTC. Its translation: CAWIAGGSYNEQFF.

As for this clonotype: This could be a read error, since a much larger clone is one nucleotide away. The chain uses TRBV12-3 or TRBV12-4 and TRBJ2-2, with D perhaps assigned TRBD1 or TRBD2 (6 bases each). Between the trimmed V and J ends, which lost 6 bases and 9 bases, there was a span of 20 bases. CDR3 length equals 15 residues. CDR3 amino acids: CASRRGTSGTWELFF. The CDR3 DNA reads TGTGCCAGCAGGAGGGGGACTTCGGGGACCTGGGAGCTGTTTTTT.

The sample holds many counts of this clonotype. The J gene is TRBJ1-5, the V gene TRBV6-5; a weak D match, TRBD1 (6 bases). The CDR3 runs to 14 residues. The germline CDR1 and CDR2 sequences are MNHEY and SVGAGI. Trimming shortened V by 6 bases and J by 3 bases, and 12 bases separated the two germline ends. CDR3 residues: CASSRTAYNQPQHF. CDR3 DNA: TGTGCCAGCAGCCGGACAGCCTACAATCAGCCCCAGCATTTT.

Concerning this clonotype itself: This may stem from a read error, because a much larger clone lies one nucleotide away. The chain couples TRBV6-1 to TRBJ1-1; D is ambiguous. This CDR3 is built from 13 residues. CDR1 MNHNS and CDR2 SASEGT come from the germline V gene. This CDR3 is CASSELKNTEASF. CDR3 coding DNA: TGTGCCAGCAGTGAACTGAAGAACACTGAAGCTTCCTTT.

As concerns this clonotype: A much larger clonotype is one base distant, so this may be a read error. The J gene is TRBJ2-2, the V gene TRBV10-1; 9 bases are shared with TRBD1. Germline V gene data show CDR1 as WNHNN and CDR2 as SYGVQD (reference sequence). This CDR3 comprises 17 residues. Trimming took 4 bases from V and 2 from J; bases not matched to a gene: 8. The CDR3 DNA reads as TGCGCCAGCAGTGGGACAGGGGTGGGGATCAACACCGGGGAGCTGTTTTTT. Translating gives CASSGTGVGINTGELFF.

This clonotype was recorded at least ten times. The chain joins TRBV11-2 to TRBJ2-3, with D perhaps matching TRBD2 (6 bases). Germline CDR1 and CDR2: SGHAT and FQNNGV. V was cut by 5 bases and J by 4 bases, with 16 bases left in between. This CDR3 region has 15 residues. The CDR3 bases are TGTGCCAGCAGCCCCTCAGCGGGTAGTGCAGATACGCAGTATTTT. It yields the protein CASSPSAGSADTQYF.

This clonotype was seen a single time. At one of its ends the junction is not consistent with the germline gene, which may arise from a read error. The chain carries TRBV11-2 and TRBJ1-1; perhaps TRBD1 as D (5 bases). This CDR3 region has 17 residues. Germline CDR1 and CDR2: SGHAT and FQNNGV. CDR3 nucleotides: TGCGCCAGCAGCCGGTCCGGGACGGCCACTGTGAACACTAAAGCTTTCTTT. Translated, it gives CASSRSGTATVNTKAFF.

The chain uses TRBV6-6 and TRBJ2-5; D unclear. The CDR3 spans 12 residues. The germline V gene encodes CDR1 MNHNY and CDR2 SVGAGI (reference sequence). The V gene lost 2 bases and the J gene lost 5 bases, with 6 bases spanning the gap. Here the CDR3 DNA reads TGTGCCAGCAGTTACGAGGCGGAGACCCAGTACTTC. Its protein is CASSYEAETQYF.

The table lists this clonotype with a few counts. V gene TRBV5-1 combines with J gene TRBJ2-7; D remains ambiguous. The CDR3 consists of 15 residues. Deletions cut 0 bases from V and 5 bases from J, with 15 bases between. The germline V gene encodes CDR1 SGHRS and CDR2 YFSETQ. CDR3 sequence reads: CASSLVVGLGHEQYF. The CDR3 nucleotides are TGCGCCAGCAGCTTGGTTGTGGGTTTAGGACACGAGCAGTACTTC.

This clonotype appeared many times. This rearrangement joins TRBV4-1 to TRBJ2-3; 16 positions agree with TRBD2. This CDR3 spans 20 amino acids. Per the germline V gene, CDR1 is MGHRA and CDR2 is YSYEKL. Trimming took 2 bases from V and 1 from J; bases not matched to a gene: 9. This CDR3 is CASSQPGLAGGPQGTDTQYF. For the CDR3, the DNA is TGCGCCAGCAGCCAACCGGGACTAGCGGGAGGGCCGCAGGGCACAGATACGCAGTATTTT.

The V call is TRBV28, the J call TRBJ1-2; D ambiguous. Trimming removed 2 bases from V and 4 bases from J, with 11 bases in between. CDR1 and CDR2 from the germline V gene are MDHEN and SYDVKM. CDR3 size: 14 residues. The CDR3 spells CASSLGSTTYGYTF. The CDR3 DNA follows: TGTGCCAGCAGTTTAGGCAGTACTACCTATGGCTACACCTTC.

The chain's CDR3 is CASSHAPPDTEQYF. In DNA form, the CDR3 reads TGTGCCAGCAGCCACGCCCCACCCGACACAGAGCAGTACTTC. V gene TRBV7-9 combines with J gene TRBJ2-7; D ambiguous. Germline values: CDR1 SEHNR, CDR2 FQNEAQ (reference sequence). The CDR3 is made up of 14 amino acids. V lost 5 bases to trimming and J lost 7 bases, with 18 bases between them.

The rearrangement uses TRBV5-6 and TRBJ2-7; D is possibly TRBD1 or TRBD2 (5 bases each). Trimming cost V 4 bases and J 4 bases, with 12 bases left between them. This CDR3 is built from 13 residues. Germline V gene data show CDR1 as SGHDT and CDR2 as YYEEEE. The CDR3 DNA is TGTGCCAGCAGCGAGGAAGGGACGTACGAGCAGTACTTC. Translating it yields CASSEEGTYEQYF. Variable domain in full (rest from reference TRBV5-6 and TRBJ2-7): DAGVTQSPTHLIKTRGQQVTLRCSPKSGHDTVSWYQQALGQGPQFIFQYYEEEERQRGNFPDRFSGHQFPNYSSELNVNALLLGDSALYLCASSEEGTYEQYFGPGTRLTVT.

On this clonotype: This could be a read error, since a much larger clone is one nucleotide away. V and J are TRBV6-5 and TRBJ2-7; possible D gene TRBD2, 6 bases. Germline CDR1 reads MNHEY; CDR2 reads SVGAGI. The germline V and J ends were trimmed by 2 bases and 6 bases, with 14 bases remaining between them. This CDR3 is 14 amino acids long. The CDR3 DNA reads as TGTGCCAGCAGTTACGGGACTGGACCCTCCGAGCAGTACTTC. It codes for CASSYGTGPSEQYF.

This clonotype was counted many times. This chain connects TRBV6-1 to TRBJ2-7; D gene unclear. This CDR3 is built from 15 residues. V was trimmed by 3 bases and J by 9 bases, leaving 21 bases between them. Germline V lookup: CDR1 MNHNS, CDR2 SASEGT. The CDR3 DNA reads TGTGCCAGCAGTGATGGGTCGGCGGACCCAGTGGCGCAGTACTTC. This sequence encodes CASSDGSADPVAQYF.

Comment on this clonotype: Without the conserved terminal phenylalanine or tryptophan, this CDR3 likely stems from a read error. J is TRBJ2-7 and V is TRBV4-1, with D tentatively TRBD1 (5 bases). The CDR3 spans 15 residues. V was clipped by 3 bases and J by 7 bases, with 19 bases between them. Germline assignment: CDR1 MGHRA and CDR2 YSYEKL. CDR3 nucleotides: TGCGCCAGCAGCCACAATGGGGCGGAAGTACGTGAGCAGTACATC. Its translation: CASSHNGAEVREQYI.

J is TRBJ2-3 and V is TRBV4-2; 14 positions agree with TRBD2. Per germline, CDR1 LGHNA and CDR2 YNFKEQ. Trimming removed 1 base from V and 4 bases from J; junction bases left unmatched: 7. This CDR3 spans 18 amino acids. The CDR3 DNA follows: TGTGCCAGCAGCCAAGGGGGACTAGCGGGAGACTTCCCAGATACGCAGTATTTT. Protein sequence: CASSQGGLAGDFPDTQYF.

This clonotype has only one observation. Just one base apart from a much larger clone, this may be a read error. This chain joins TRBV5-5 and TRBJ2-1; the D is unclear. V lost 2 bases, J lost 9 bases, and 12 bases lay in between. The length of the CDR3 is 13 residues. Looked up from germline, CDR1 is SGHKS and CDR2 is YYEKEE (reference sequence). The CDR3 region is CASSLHGWGEQFF. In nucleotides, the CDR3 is TGTGCCAGCAGCTTACATGGGTGGGGTGAGCAGTTCTTC.